The 25 T cell receptor beta chains below were found in one sample sequenced in a study of blood T cells in healthy people across ages. Next came a second PCR, run for about 6 to 11 cycles, which used a sample-barcoded 5' primer along with a J-beta primer mix. TCRdb processed the 5' RACE reads anew with MiXCR; each CDR3 protein has one entry. The sample lists approximately 810,000 distinct CDR3 sequences, less than 35% occurring once. Sequenced: blood. The source of these receptors is a woman older than 75 in good health.

This clonotype was counted at least ten times. The chain is built from TRBV7-9 and TRBJ2-1; D possibly matches TRBD1 or TRBD2 (5 bases each). Germline CDR1 is SEHNR and CDR2 is FQNEAQ (reference sequence). V was clipped by 3 bases and J by 2 bases, with 11 bases between them. The CDR3 covers 15 residues. CDR3 sequence (DNA): TGTGCCAGCAGCTTGAGGGGAGTAGCCTACAATGAGCAGTTCTTC. It specifies CASSLRGVAYNEQFF. Supplemented by reference TRBV7-9 and TRBJ2-1, the full variable domain reads DTGVSQNPRHKITKRGQNVTFRCDPISEHNRLYWYRQTLGQGPEFLTYFQNEAQLEKSRLLSDRFSAERPKGSFSTLEIQRTEQGDSAMYLCASSLRGVAYNEQFFGPGTRLTVL.

Comment on this clonotype: It may be a read error: a sequence one base away is much more abundant. The chain uses TRBV4-2 and TRBJ2-1; possibly TRBD2 for D (5 bases). The germline V gene encodes CDR1 LGHNA and CDR2 YNFKEQ. The CDR3 is 14 amino acids. The V and J ends lost 2 bases and 13 bases respectively, with 18 bases between them. This chain's CDR3 is CASSQNSVGETQFF. Here the CDR3 DNA reads TGTGCCAGCAGCCAAAATAGCGTGGGCGAGACCCAGTTCTTC.

This clonotype was detected many times. The gene calls are TRBV5-1 and TRBJ1-2, with 7 bases lining up with TRBD1. CDR3 size: 13 residues. V lost 4 bases to trimming and J lost 4 bases; unmatched junction nucleotides: 4. Germline lookup yields CDR1 SGHRS and CDR2 YFSETQ. CDR3 in DNA: TGCGCCAGCAGCCGGGACAGTTCCTATGGCTACACCTTC. Amino acid sequence: CASSRDSSYGYTF. Combining the CDR3 with reference TRBV5-1 and TRBJ1-2 gives the whole variable domain KAGVTQTPRYLIKTRGQQVTLSCSPISGHRSVSWYQQTPGQGLQFLFEYFSETQRNKGNFPGRFSGRQFSNSRSEMNVSTLELGDSALYLCASSRDSSYGYTFGSGTRLTVV.

This clonotype occurred many times. This sequence joins TRBV12-3 or TRBV12-4 and TRBJ2-6; 12 bases match TRBD1. The CDR3 extends over 18 amino acids. After removal of 5 bases from V and 1 base from J, the junction contained 6 bases not matched to a gene. The CDR3, as DNA: TGTGCCAGCAGTACCCGGGACAGGGGGCGATCTGGGGCCAACGTCCTGACTTTC. Protein sequence: CASSTRDRGRSGANVLTF.

The chain carries TRBV28 and TRBJ1-5, with 7 positions matching TRBD1. The junction had 7 bases not matched to a gene; V was cut back by 3 bases and J by 2 bases. CDR3 length: 16 amino acids. Looked up from germline, CDR1 is MDHEN and CDR2 is SYDVKM. DNA of the CDR3: TGTGCCAGCAGTTTCTCCTACAGGGGTGGCAATCAGCCCCAGCATTTT. This codes for CASSFSYRGGNQPQHF.

This clonotype was observed at least ten times. The genes are TRBV12-3 or TRBV12-4 and TRBJ2-3; 8 bases are a match to TRBD2. The CDR3 has 14 residues. After removal of 7 bases from V and 4 bases from J, the junction contained 7 bases not matched to a gene. CDR3 region: CASTLSGGADTQYF. CDR3 bases: TGTGCCAGCACTCTCAGCGGGGGAGCAGATACGCAGTATTTT.

This clonotype was recorded a few times. The chain couples TRBV5-1 to TRBJ1-1, with D maybe TRBD1 (6 bases). The length of the CDR3 is 12 residues. The germline V gene encodes CDR1 SGHRS and CDR2 YFSETQ. V was trimmed by 6 bases and J by 6 bases, leaving 12 bases between them. The CDR3 protein is CASNNRVSEAFF. CDR3 in DNA: TGCGCCAGCAATAACAGGGTCTCTGAAGCTTTCTTT.

This clonotype has a count of ten or more. The chain uses TRBV20-1 and TRBJ2-4; D possibly corresponds to TRBD1 (6 bases). Germline loops: CDR1 DFQATT, CDR2 SNEGSKA (reference sequence). Trimming cost V 2 bases and J 0 bases, with 17 bases left between them. This CDR3 is 17 amino acids long. The CDR3: CSARPGHLFIAKNIQYF. The CDR3 nucleotides are TGCAGTGCTAGACCGGGACACCTTTTCATAGCCAAAAACATTCAGTACTTC.

This clonotype was picked up many times. This chain joins TRBV28 and TRBJ2-5, with a weak D call TRBD2 (7 bases). CDR1 and CDR2 (germline): MDHEN, SYDVKM. Trimming shortened V by 6 bases and J by 5 bases, and 16 bases separated the two germline ends. There are 14 residues in the CDR3. The DNA of the CDR3 is TGTGCCAGCAGCCTCGGGGGGCCGGAGGAGACCCAGTACTTC. Encoded protein: CASSLGGPEETQYF.

Many counts were recorded for this clonotype. The chain employs TRBV12-3 or TRBV12-4 and TRBJ2-7; D might be TRBD1 (6 bases). The CDR3 length is 12 residues. V lost 4 bases and J 6 bases, leaving 10 bases between the germline ends. CDR3 nucleotide sequence: TGTGCCAGCAGTTCCCTGGGGGCCGAGCAGTACTTC. Protein product: CASSSLGAEQYF.

The chain has TRBV28 and TRBJ1-2, with D possibly being TRBD1 (6 bases). This CDR3 is 14 amino acids long. V gave up 2 bases and J gave up 6 bases, with 13 bases separating them. Per the germline V gene, CDR1 is MDHEN and CDR2 is SYDVKM. The CDR3 spells CASSLRGMWDGYTF. Here the CDR3 DNA reads TGTGCCAGCAGTTTAAGGGGGATGTGGGATGGCTACACCTTC.

This clonotype was observed at least ten times. The chain uses TRBV24-1 and TRBJ1-2; TRBD1 agrees at 8 bases. The CDR3 length is 15 residues. The germline gives CDR1 KGHDR, CDR2 SFDVKD. The trim removed 5 bases at V and 8 bases at J, leaving 12 bases unmatched. For the CDR3, the DNA is TGTGCCACCAGTGGCCAGGGGGCAATCTCAGGCGGCTACACCTTC. It yields the protein CATSGQGAISGGYTF.

This clonotype occurred many times. The rearrangement links TRBV20-1 to TRBJ1-5; 7 positions agree with TRBD1. There are 14 residues in the CDR3. Germline V lookup: CDR1 DFQATT, CDR2 SNEGSKA (reference sequence). The V segment lost 3 bases and the J segment 5 bases; nucleotides outside the gene matches: 7. In nucleotides, the CDR3 is TGCAGTGCTAGTCTTCGACAGGGCCATCAGCCCCAGCATTTT. This codes for CSASLRQGHQPQHF.

This clonotype was recorded at least ten times. The chain's CDR3 is CASSQVLTSGVNEQFF. CDR3 in DNA: TGTGCCAGCAGCCAAGTCTTAACTAGCGGCGTCAATGAGCAGTTCTTC. The chain recombines TRBV3-1 with TRBJ2-1; 8 nucleotides agree with TRBD2. CDR1 is LGHDT and CDR2 is YNNKEL in the germline V gene (reference sequence). CDR3 length equals 16 residues. V trimming: 1 base; J trimming: 6 bases; junction bases outside the gene matches: 8.

On this clonotype itself: A much more abundant neighbour one base away suggests this may be a read error. This chain uses TRBV5-5 with TRBJ2-5, with D possibly matching TRBD1 (5 bases). The CDR3 consists of 14 residues. V was cut by 3 bases and J by 4 bases, with 13 bases left in between. In germline, CDR1 is SGHKS, CDR2 YYEKEE (reference sequence). CDR3 sequence: CASSWDQGSETQYF. The CDR3 DNA is TGTGCCAGCAGCTGGGATCAGGGATCAGAGACCCAGTACTTC.

This clonotype was detected only a few times. J is TRBJ1-2 and V is TRBV2, with 9 bases matching TRBD1. The CDR3 has 14 residues. The germline gives CDR1 SNHLY, CDR2 FYNNEI. The trim removed 6 bases at V and 8 bases at J, leaving 10 bases unmatched. The CDR3 here is CASRETGGAGGYTF. CDR3 nucleotides: TGTGCCAGCAGGGAAACAGGGGGCGCGGGAGGCTACACCTTC.

In this sample, this clonotype turned up a few times. A much larger clone differs from this one at a single base, so this may be a read error. The rearrangement uses TRBV6-6 and TRBJ1-2; D possibly corresponds to TRBD1 (6 bases). Germline CDR1 is MNHNY and CDR2 is SVGAGI (reference sequence). This CDR3 contains 13 residues. CDR3: CVSSRTGLGGYTF. As DNA, the CDR3 is TGTGTCAGCAGCCGAACAGGGCTGGGTGGCTACACCTTC.

This chain joins TRBV12-3 or TRBV12-4 and TRBJ2-3; D may correspond to TRBD1 or TRBD2 (5 bases each). The germline V and J ends were trimmed by 3 bases and 11 bases, with 24 bases remaining between them. The CDR3 contains 16 residues. The CDR3 coding sequence is TGTGCCAGCAGTTTCGGTACTAGAGGGGTGGCAGATGTGCAGTATTTT. Its translation: CASSFGTRGVADVQYF.

This rearrangement joins TRBV5-4 to TRBJ2-4, with TRBD1 identical over 8 bases. The DNA end lines up better with TRBJ2-7; the J call may be wrong. The CDR3 consists of 15 residues. CDR1 and CDR2 (germline): SGHNT, YYREEE (reference sequence). This CDR3 reads CASSTGTGKLYEQYF. As DNA, the CDR3 is TGTGCCAGCAGCACAGGGACAGGCAAACTCTACGAGCAGTACTTC.

The CDR3 nucleotides are TGTGCCAGCAGCCCCCGAGCGGGGAGCCCCTACAATGAGCAGTACTTC. Its translation is CASSPRAGSPYNEQYF. The J gene is TRBJ2-1, the V gene TRBV9; 7 bases are a match to TRBD2. TRBJ2-7 explains the end of the DNA better; the J call may be wrong. Per the germline V gene, CDR1 is SGDLS and CDR2 is YYNGEE. The CDR3 sequence is 16 residues long.

Many counts were recorded for this clonotype. This chain uses TRBV7-2 with TRBJ2-5; tentative D call: TRBD1 (6 bases). The germline V and J ends were trimmed by 0 bases and 5 bases, with 10 bases remaining between them. This CDR3 region has 14 residues. Germline CDR1 reads SGHTA; CDR2 reads FQGNSA. CDR3 region: CASSLAGAGETQYF. The CDR3 bases are TGTGCCAGCAGCTTAGCGGGGGCCGGGGAGACCCAGTACTTC. Supplemented by reference TRBV7-2 and TRBJ2-5, the full variable domain reads GAGVSQSPSNKVTEKGKDVELRCDPISGHTALYWYRQSLGQGLEFLIYFQGNSAPDKSGLPSDRFSAERTGGSVSTLTIQRTQQEDSAVYLCASSLAGAGETQYFGPGTRLLVL.

Many counts were recorded for this clonotype. This rearrangement joins TRBV7-9 to TRBJ2-1; D is tentatively TRBD1 or TRBD2 (5 bases each). CDR3 length equals 13 residues. Germline V lookup: CDR1 SEHNR, CDR2 FQNEAQ (reference sequence). V dropped 1 base and J dropped 8 bases, with 9 bases sitting between them. This CDR3 reads CASSLGGVDEQFF. In DNA form, the CDR3 reads TGTGCCAGCAGCTTAGGAGGGGTCGATGAGCAGTTCTTC.

This sequence joins TRBV20-1 and TRBJ2-3; TRBD2 matches at 11 bases. Looked up from germline, CDR1 is DFQATT and CDR2 is SNEGSKA (reference sequence). The length of the CDR3 is 15 residues. J lost 2 bases, V lost 3 bases, and 4 bases had no gene match. The CDR3 DNA sequence: TGCAGTGCTAGGGGGACTAGCGGTCACACAGATACGCAGTATTTT. Amino acids: CSARGTSGHTDTQYF.

The chain is built from TRBV7-9 and TRBJ2-3, with D possibly being TRBD1 (6 bases). The CDR3 covers 13 residues. Germline-derived CDR1 and CDR2 are SEHNR and FQNEAQ (reference sequence). V dropped 3 bases and J dropped 12 bases, with 16 bases sitting between them. The CDR3 DNA is TGTGCCAGCAGCTTTACAGGGACCCCTTTACAGTATTTT. Its translation is CASSFTGTPLQYF.

Ten or more counts support this clonotype. V usage is TRBV7-2 and J usage is TRBJ2-5; 13 bases line up with TRBD2. V lost 6 bases and J lost 4; bases outside the gene matches: 2. Germline CDR1 SGHTA, CDR2 FQGNSA. The CDR3 has 14 residues. DNA for the CDR3: TGTGCCAGCAGGACTAGCGGGGGGTCAGAGACCCAGTACTTC. Amino acid sequence: CASRTSGGSETQYF.